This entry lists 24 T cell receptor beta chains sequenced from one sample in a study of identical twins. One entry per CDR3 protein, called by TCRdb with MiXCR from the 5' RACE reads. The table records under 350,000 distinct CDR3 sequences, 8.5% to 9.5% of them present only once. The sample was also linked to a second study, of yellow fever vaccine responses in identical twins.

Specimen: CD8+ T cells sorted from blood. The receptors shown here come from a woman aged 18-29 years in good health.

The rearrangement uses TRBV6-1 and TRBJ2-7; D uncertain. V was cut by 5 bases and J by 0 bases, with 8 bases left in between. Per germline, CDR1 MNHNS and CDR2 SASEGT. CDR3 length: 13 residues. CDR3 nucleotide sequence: TGTGCCAGCAGTCAGCCCCTCTCCTACGAGCAGTACTTC. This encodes CASSQPLSYEQYF.

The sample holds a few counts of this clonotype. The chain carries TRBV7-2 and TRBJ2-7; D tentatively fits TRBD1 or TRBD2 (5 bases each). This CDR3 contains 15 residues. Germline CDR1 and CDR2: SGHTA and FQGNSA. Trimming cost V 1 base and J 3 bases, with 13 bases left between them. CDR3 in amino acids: CASSLERRDDYEQYF. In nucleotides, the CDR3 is TGTGCCAGCAGCTTAGAGCGTAGGGACGACTACGAGCAGTACTTC.

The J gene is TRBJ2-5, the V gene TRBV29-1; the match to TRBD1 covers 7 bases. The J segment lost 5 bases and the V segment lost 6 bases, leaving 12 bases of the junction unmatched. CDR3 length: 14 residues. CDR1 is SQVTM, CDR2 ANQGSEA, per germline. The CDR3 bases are TGCAGCGTCTCCACAGACAGGGTTGGGGAGACCCAGTACTTC. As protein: CSVSTDRVGETQYF.

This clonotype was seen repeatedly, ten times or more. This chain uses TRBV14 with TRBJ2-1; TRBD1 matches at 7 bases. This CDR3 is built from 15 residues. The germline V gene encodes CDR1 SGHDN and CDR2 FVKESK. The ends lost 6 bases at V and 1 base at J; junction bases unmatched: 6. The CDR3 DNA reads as TGTGCCAGCAGAAAACCGGGACAGTCCTACAATGAGCAGTTCTTC. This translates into CASRKPGQSYNEQFF. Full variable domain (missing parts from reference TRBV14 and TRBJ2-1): EAGVTQFPSHSVIEKGQTVTLRCDPISGHDNLYWYRRVMGKEIKFLLHFVKESKQDESGMPNNRFLAERTGGTYSTLKVQPAELEDSGVYFCASRKPGQSYNEQFFGPGTRLTVL.

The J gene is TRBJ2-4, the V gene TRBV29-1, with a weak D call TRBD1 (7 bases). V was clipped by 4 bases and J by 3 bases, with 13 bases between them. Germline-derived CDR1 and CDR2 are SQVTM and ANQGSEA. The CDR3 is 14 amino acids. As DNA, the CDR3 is TGCAGCGTTGTGCCAGGGGGAGGCAAAAACATTCAGTACTTC. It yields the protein CSVVPGGGKNIQYF.

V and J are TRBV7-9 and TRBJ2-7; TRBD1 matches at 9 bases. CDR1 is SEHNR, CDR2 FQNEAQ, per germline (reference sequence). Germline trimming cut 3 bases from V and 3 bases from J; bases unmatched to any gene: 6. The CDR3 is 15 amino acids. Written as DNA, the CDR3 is TGTGCCAGCAGCTTTCCGGGACAGGGTTACTACGAGCAGTACTTC. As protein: CASSFPGQGYYEQYF.

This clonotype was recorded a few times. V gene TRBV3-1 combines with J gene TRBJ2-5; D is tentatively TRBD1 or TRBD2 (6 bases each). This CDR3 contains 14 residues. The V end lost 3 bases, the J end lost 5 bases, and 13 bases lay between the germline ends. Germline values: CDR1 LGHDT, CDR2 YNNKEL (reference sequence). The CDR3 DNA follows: TGTGCCAGCAGCCAGACGGGGGCAGGGGAGACCCAGTACTTC. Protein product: CASSQTGAGETQYF.

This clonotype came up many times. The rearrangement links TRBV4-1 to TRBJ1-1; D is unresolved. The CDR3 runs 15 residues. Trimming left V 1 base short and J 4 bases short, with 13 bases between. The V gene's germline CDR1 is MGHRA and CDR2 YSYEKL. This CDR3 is CASSQVLGFSTEAFF. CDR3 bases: TGCGCCAGCAGCCAAGTCTTAGGTTTTAGCACTGAAGCTTTCTTT.

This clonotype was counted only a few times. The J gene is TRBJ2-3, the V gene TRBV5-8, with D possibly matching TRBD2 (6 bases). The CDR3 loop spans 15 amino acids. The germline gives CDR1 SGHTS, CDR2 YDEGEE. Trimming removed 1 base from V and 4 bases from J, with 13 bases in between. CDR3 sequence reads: CASSLLLEGPDTQYF. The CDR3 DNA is TGTGCCAGCAGCTTGTTATTGGAGGGGCCAGATACGCAGTATTTT.

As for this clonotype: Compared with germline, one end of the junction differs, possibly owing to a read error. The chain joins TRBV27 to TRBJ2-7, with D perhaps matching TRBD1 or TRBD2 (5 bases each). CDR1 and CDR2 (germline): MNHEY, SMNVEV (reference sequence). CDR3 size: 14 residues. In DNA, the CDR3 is TGTGCCAGCAGTTTAGGGACGAGTTCGTACGGGCAGTACTTC. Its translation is CASSLGTSSYGQYF.

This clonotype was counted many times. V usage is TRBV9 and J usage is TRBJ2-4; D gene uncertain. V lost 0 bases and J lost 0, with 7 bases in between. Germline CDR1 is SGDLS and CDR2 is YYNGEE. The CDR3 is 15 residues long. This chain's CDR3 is CASSVDGLAKNIQYF. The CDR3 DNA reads TGTGCCAGCAGCGTAGATGGATTAGCCAAAAACATTCAGTACTTC.

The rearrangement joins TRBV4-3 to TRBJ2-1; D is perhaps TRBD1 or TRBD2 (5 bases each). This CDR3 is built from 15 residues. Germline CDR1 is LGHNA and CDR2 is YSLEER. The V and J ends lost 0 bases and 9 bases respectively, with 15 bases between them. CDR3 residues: CASSQDGGFGFEQFF. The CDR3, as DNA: TGCGCCAGCAGCCAAGATGGGGGTTTTGGGTTTGAGCAGTTCTTC.

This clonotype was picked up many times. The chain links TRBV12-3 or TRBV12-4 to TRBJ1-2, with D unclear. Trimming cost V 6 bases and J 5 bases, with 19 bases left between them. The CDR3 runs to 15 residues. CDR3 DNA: TGTGCCAGCAGCTCGATGATGACATTTGTTTATGGCTACACCTTC. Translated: CASSSMMTFVYGYTF.

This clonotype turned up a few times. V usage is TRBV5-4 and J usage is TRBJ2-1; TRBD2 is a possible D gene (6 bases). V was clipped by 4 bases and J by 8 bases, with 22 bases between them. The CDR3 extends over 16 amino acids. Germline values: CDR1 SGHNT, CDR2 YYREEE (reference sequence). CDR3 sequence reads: CASSTVAASAPHEQFF. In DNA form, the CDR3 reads TGTGCCAGCAGCACCGTAGCGGCCTCGGCCCCCCATGAGCAGTTCTTC.

Here the CDR3 reads CASSSHSPPDEQFF. The CDR3 DNA reads TGTGCCAGCAGTTCCCATTCCCCCCCCGATGAGCAGTTCTTC. V and J are TRBV28 and TRBJ2-1, with D uncertain. Trimming removed 4 bases at V and 8 bases at J, with 15 bases between. The CDR3 runs 14 residues. CDR1 and CDR2 (germline): MDHEN, SYDVKM.

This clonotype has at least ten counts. This CDR3 is CASSLALEDTQYF. In DNA form, the CDR3 reads TGTGCCAGCAGCTTAGCCCTTGAGGATACGCAGTATTTT. V is TRBV7-9 and J is TRBJ2-3; D is unclear. Germline V gives CDR1 SEHNR, CDR2 FQNEAQ (reference sequence). CDR3 length: 13 amino acids. V lost 0 bases and J lost 6, with 7 bases in between.

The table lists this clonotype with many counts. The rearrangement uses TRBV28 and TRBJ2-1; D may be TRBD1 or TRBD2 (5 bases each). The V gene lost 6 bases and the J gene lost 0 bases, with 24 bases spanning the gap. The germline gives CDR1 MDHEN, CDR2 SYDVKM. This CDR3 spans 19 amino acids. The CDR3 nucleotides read TGTGCCAGCAGGCCCAAAGAGGGCTGGGGGTCCGGCTCCTACAATGAGCAGTTCTTC. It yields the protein CASRPKEGWGSGSYNEQFF. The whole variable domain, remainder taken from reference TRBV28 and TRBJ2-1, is DVKVTQSSRYLVKRTGEKVFLECVQDMDHENMFWYRQDPGLGLRLIYFSYDVKMKEKGDIPEGYSVSREKKERFSLILESASTNQTSMYLCASRPKEGWGSGSYNEQFFGPGTRLTVL.

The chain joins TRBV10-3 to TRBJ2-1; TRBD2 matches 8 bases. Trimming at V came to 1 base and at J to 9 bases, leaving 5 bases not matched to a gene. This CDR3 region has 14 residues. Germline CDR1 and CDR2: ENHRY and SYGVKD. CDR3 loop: CAISEFRGGSEQFF. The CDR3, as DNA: TGTGCCATCAGTGAGTTTCGGGGGGGCAGTGAGCAGTTCTTC.

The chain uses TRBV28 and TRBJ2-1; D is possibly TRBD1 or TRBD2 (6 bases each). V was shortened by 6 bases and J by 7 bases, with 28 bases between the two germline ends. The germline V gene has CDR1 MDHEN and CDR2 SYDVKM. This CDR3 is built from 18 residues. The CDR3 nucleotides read TGTGCCAGCAGGGGGACAACCGTGACTAGTAGTTACGGGAATGAGCAGTTCTTC. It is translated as CASRGTTVTSSYGNEQFF. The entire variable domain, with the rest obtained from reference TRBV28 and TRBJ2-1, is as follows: DVKVTQSSRYLVKRTGEKVFLECVQDMDHENMFWYRQDPGLGLRLIYFSYDVKMKEKGDIPEGYSVSREKKERFSLILESASTNQTSMYLCASRGTTVTSSYGNEQFFGPGTRLTVL.

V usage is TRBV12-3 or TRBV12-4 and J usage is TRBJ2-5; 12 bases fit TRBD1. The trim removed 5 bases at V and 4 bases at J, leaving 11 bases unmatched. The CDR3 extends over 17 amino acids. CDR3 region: CASSGFAGQGAGETQYF. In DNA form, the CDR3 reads TGTGCCAGCAGTGGCTTCGCGGGACAGGGGGCAGGAGAGACCCAGTACTTC.

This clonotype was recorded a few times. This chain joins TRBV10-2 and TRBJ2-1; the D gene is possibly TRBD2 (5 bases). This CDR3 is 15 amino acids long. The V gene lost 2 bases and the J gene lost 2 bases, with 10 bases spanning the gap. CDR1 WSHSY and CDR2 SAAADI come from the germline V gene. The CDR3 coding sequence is TGCGCCAGCAGTGAGGAGGGAGTCCCCTACAATGAGCAGTTCTTC. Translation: CASSEEGVPYNEQFF.

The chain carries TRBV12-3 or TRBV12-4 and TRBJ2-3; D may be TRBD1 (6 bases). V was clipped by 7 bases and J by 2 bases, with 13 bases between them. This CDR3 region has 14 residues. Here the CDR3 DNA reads TGTGCCAGCACTAGACAGGAATCCACAGATACGCAGTATTTT. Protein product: CASTRQESTDTQYF.

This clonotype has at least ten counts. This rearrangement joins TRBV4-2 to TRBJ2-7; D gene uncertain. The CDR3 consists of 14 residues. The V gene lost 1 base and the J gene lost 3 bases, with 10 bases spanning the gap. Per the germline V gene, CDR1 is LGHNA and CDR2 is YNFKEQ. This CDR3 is CASSQARESYEQYF. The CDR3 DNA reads TGTGCCAGCAGCCAAGCAAGAGAAAGCTACGAGCAGTACTTC.

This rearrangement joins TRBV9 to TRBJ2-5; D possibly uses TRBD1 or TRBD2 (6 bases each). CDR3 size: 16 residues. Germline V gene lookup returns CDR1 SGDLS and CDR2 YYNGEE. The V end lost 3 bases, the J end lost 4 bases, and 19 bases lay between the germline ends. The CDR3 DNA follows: TGTGCCAGCAGCGAAAACATCGGGGGCGCGGGAGAGACCCAGTACTTC. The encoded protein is CASSENIGGAGETQYF.